This T cell receptor (beta chain) was documented in a study of cytomegalovirus exposure and HLA in healthy donors. Study findings and constraints: V- and J-gene trimming of TCR beta was linked (in a later analysis) to a missense DCLRE1C variant. Most TCR sequences proved rare, with some public TCRs found in many donors.

Regarding this clone: Its antigen remains unknown.

PCR primers comprised 60 Vbeta and 13 Jbeta primers. Sequenced by immunoSEQ multiplex PCR; TCRdb stores in-frame clones only, minus some. The repertoire holds approximately 100,000 clones, with about 70% as singletons. This CDR3 spans 17 amino acids. V was clipped by 1 base and J by 5 bases; unmatched bases: 11. Germline loops: CDR1 LNHNV, CDR2 YYDKDF (reference sequence). The sample taken for sequencing was PBMCs. The receptor comes from a boy aged 5-17 years in good health and CMV-seronegative. The chain is built from TRBV15 and TRBJ1-5; 7 positions agree with TRBD1. The CDR3 DNA reads as TGTGCCACCAGCAGAGCCTTTCCAGGGACAGAAGATCAGCCCCAGCATTTT. Amino acid sequence: CATSRAFPGTEDQPQHF.